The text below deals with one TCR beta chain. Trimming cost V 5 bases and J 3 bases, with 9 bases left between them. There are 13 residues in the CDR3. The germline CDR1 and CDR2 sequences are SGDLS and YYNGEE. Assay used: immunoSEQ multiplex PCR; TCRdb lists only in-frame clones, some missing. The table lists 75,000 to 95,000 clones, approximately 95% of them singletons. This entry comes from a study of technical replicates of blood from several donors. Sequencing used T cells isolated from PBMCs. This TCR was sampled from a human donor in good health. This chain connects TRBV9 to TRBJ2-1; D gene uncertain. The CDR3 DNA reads TGTGCCAGCAGTCTTCAACTCTACAATGAGCAGTTCTTC. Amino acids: CASSLQLYNEQFF.